This T cell receptor beta chain was obtained from a study of T cell changes during pregnancy in multiple sclerosis. Sequenced by immunoSEQ multiplex PCR; TCRdb stores in-frame clones only, minus some. Among about 73,000 clones listed, 85% to 95% were seen once. The CDR3 spans 15 residues. V shed 2 bases, J shed 8 bases, and the junction held 10 bases outside the gene matches. The germline gives CDR1 WSHSY, CDR2 SAAADI. This sequence was found in a female donor in good health, enrolled as a control in a pregnancy study. Specimen: peripheral blood, collected in the third trimester of pregnancy. The chain couples TRBV10-2 to TRBJ1-2; 8 positions match TRBD1. CDR3 DNA: TGCGCCAGCAGTGAGCCCCAGACAGGGGATAGGGGCTACACCTTC. It codes for CASSEPQTGDRGYTF.